Reported below is one T cell receptor beta chain. Profiled with immunoSEQ multiplex PCR; TCRdb holds only in-frame clones, not every one. The table has 250,000 or so clones, 90% seen once. This CDR3 comprises 12 residues. Losses at the gene ends were 7 bases for V and 8 bases for J; bases not matched to a gene: 5. The germline V gene has CDR1 MGHDK and CDR2 SYGVNS. These data originate in a study of cytomegalovirus exposure and HLA in healthy donors. The sample comprised PBMCs. This receptor was identified in a woman aged 18-29 years in good health and CMV-seronegative. The V and J genes are TRBV25-1 and TRBJ2-1, with 7 bases lining up with TRBD1. CDR3 amino acids: CASTPTGDEQFF. Written as DNA, the CDR3 is TGTGCCAGCACCCCCACAGGGGATGAGCAGTTCTTC.